This is a list of T cell receptor beta chains from one sample in a study of response to subunit inactivated influenza vaccine. TCRdb independently ran MiXCR on the RT-PCR reads; one entry per CDR3 protein. In the table there are about half a million distinct CDR3 sequences, approximately 11% of which are singletons. The material sequenced was PBMCs from blood, taken roughly 6 weeks after vaccination. Receptor source: a man aged 50-60 years who received an inactivated influenza vaccine. The CDR3 runs from the conserved cysteine through the conserved F or W. The D gene is left open where the match is weak. Some rows have no size entry. The others give once, few or many, or a class for an expanded clone.

clone_size: few; d_call: NA; v_call: TRBV7-6; j_call: TRBJ2-1; cdr3_aa: CASRRGPGGEQFF; cdr3_nt: TGTGCCAGCAGAAGAGGACCTGGGGGTGAGCAGTTCTTC
clone_size: many; d_call: TRBD2; v_call: TRBV7-2; j_call: TRBJ2-7; cdr3_aa: CASSSQAGGPEQYF; cdr3_nt: TGTGCCAGCAGCTCCCAAGCGGGAGGGCCCGAGCAGTACTTC
clone_size: few; d_call: TRBD1; v_call: TRBV5-1; j_call: TRBJ2-2; cdr3_aa: CASSRDRAAGELFF; cdr3_nt: TGCGCCAGCAGCAGGGACAGGGCGGCCGGGGAGCTGTTTTTT
clone_size: NA; d_call: NA; v_call: TRBV2; j_call: TRBJ2-1; cdr3_aa: CASSPILAFSDNEQFF; cdr3_nt: TGTGCCAGCAGTCCTATACTAGCATTTTCCGACAATGAGCAGTTCTTC
clone_size: NA; d_call: NA; v_call: TRBV3-1; j_call: TRBJ1-2; cdr3_aa: CASSQDTLGDTYGYTF; cdr3_nt: TGTGCCAGCAGCCAAGATACTCTAGGGGACACCTATGGCTACACCTTC
clone_size: few; d_call: NA; v_call: TRBV7-2; j_call: TRBJ2-7; cdr3_aa: CASSLAGQIYEQYF; cdr3_nt: TGTGCCAGCAGCTTAGCAGGACAGATCTACGAGCAGTACTTC
clone_size: NA; d_call: TRBD1; v_call: TRBV18; j_call: TRBJ2-1; cdr3_aa: CASSPGQMSNEQFF; cdr3_nt: TGTGCCAGCTCACCGGGACAGATGAGCAATGAGCAGTTCTTC
clone_size: many; d_call: NA; v_call: TRBV24-1; j_call: TRBJ2-3; cdr3_aa: CATSLTGDTQYF; cdr3_nt: TGTGCCACCAGTCTGACTGGAGATACGCAGTATTTT
clone_size: NA; d_call: NA; v_call: TRBV10-3; j_call: TRBJ2-7; cdr3_aa: CAISDKREGLYEQYF; cdr3_nt: TGTGCCATCAGTGATAAGCGAGAGGGCCTTTACGAGCAGTACTTC
clone_size: few; d_call: NA; v_call: TRBV19; j_call: TRBJ1-1; cdr3_aa: CASSMIGMNTEAFF; cdr3_nt: TGTGCCAGTAGTATGATAGGCATGAACACTGAAGCTTTCTTT
clone_size: many; d_call: NA; v_call: TRBV4-1; j_call: TRBJ1-1; cdr3_aa: CASSQQGRMNTEAFF; cdr3_nt: TGCGCCAGCAGCCAACAGGGGAGAATGAACACTGAAGCTTTCTTT
clone_size: NA; d_call: NA; v_call: TRBV25-1; j_call: TRBJ2-1; cdr3_aa: CASSDGPAWGSYNEQFF; cdr3_nt: TGTGCCAGCAGTGATGGGCCCGCCTGGGGCTCCTACAATGAGCAGTTCTTC
clone_size: many; d_call: TRBD1; v_call: TRBV29-1; j_call: TRBJ2-2; cdr3_aa: CSVRQGDGELFF; cdr3_nt: TGCAGCGTTCGACAGGGAGACGGGGAGCTGTTTTTT
clone_size: few; d_call: NA; v_call: TRBV29-1; j_call: TRBJ1-2; cdr3_aa: CSVVGGPSVIPYGYTF; cdr3_nt: TGCAGCGTTGTCGGAGGCCCAAGTGTAATCCCCTATGGCTACACCTTC
clone_size: few; d_call: TRBD1; v_call: TRBV4-1; j_call: TRBJ1-1; cdr3_aa: CASSHPGTGDTEAFF; cdr3_nt: TGCGCCAGCAGCCATCCCGGGACAGGGGACACTGAAGCTTTCTTT